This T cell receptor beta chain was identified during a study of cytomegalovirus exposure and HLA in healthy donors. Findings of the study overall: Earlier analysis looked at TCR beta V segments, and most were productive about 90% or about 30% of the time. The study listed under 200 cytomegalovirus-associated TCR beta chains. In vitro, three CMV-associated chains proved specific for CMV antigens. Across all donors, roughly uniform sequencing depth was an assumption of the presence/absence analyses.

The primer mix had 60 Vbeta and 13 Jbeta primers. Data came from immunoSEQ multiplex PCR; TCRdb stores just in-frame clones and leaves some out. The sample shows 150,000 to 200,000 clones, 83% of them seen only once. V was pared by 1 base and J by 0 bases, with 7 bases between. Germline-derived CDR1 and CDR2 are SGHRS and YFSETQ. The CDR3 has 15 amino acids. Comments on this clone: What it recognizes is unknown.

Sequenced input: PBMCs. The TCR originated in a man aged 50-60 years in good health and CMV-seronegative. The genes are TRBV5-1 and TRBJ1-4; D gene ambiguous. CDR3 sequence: CASSLFSTTNEKLFF. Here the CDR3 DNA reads TGCGCCAGCAGCTTGTTTAGTACAACTAATGAAAAACTGTTTTTT.